These 17 T cell receptor beta chains came from one sample sequenced in a study of T-cell memory formation after mild COVID-19. TCRdb ran MiXCR on the 5' RACE reads and lists one entry per CDR3 protein. The sample shows roughly 240,000 distinct CDR3 sequences, around 15% of them seen only once. The specimen was PBMCs or a T cell subset sorted from them (not recorded which). Receptors originate from a man aged 18-30 years who had mild COVID-19 (a few samples of this study predate the infection). Cell type and time point are not known.

This clonotype appeared a few times. The rearrangement links TRBV4-1 to TRBJ2-1, with D possibly being TRBD2 (5 bases). The V and J ends lost 4 bases and 3 bases respectively, with 10 bases between them. The CDR3 consists of 14 residues. CDR1 and CDR2 (germline): MGHRA, YSYEKL. This CDR3 reads CASSPPLGYNEQFF. The CDR3 DNA reads as TGCGCCAGCAGCCCGCCACTAGGCTACAATGAGCAGTTCTTC.

The chain joins TRBV4-3 to TRBJ2-7, with TRBD1 identical over 8 bases. V dropped 0 bases and J dropped 3; count of bases not matched to a gene: 16. The CDR3 totals 19 residues. The germline V gene has CDR1 LGHNA and CDR2 YSLEER. The CDR3 region is CASSQEFRDRPMTDYEQYF. CDR3 nucleotides: TGCGCCAGCAGCCAAGAGTTCCGGGACAGGCCCATGACAGACTACGAGCAGTACTTC.

The genes are TRBV6-6 and TRBJ2-1; D possibly uses TRBD1 or TRBD2 (5 bases each). Germline lookup yields CDR1 MNHNY and CDR2 SVGAGI (reference sequence). Trimming cost V 6 bases and J 6 bases, with 18 bases left between them. CDR3 length: 15 amino acids. CDR3 in DNA: TGTGCCAGCAGAAGGGGATTAGGGGACCCCAATGAGCAGTTCTTC. Protein product: CASRRGLGDPNEQFF.

DNA for the CDR3: TGTGCCAGCAGCTCCCGGGGTCAGGGACCTTACAATGAGCAGTTCTTC. This codes for CASSSRGQGPYNEQFF. V usage is TRBV7-8 and J usage is TRBJ2-1; D is tentatively TRBD1 or TRBD2 (5 bases each). The CDR3 is made up of 16 amino acids. Per the germline V gene, CDR1 is SGHVS and CDR2 is FQNEAQ. V was clipped by 4 bases and J by 4 bases, with 17 bases between them.

This clonotype was counted only a few times. This chain links TRBV29-1 with TRBJ1-6; TRBD1 matches 8 bases. J gave up 9 bases and V 6 bases, and 10 bases lay outside the gene matches. Per germline, CDR1 SQVTM and CDR2 ANQGSEA. This CDR3 is built from 14 residues. Written as DNA, the CDR3 is TGCAGCGTCGCGACAGGGGTCCGTGGTTCACCCCTCCACTTT. It yields the protein CSVATGVRGSPLHF.

This clonotype turned up a few times. This chain joins TRBV12-3 or TRBV12-4 and TRBJ1-2; D uncertain. The CDR3 runs to 11 residues. Trimming shortened V by 11 bases and J by 8 bases, and 15 bases separated the two germline ends. The CDR3 is CAVRWGPGYTF. The CDR3 bases are TGTGCCGTCAGGTGGGGTCCGGGCTACACCTTC.

This clonotype has just a few counts. This sequence joins TRBV6-5 and TRBJ1-6; no clear D gene. Trimming stripped 3 bases from V and 9 bases from J, with 12 bases between. The CDR3 runs 14 residues. The germline V gene encodes CDR1 MNHEY and CDR2 SVGAGI. CDR3 residues: CASSYSRRLSPLHF. CDR3 DNA: TGTGCCAGCAGTTATTCCCGACGGCTTTCACCCCTCCACTTT.

This clonotype was seen only a few times. This sequence joins TRBV6-1 and TRBJ2-7; weak D call: TRBD2 (6 bases). The CDR3 spans 14 residues. Germline V CDR1 and CDR2: MNHNS, SASEGT. The V end lost 3 bases, the J end lost 6 bases, and 15 bases lay between the germline ends. The CDR3 bases are TGTGCCAGCAGTGAGTATGGCTGGAGGGCCGAGCAGTACTTC. Translating it yields CASSEYGWRAEQYF.

This clonotype came up a few times. The chain combines TRBV5-1 with TRBJ1-4; 10 bases are a match to TRBD1. The germline gives CDR1 SGHRS, CDR2 YFSETQ. This CDR3 is built from 16 residues. After removal of 3 bases from V and 2 bases from J, the junction contained 4 bases not matched to a gene. CDR3: CASSSGTGDTNEKLFF. CDR3 sequence (DNA): TGCGCCAGCAGCTCCGGGACAGGGGACACTAATGAAAAACTGTTTTTT.

This chain connects TRBV7-6 to TRBJ1-4, with D possibly TRBD1 on 5 matching bases. CDR1 is SGHVS and CDR2 is FNYEAQ in the germline V gene. V was cut by 3 bases and J by 1 base, with 6 bases left in between. The CDR3 spans 14 residues. The CDR3 nucleotides read TGTGCCAGCAGCTTCGGGGGAACTAATGAAAAACTGTTTTTT. It specifies CASSFGGTNEKLFF.

The CDR3 loop reads CASSPNRDTQYF. In DNA form, the CDR3 reads TGTGCCAGCAGCCCCAATAGAGATACGCAGTATTTT. The chain links TRBV7-2 to TRBJ2-3, with D hard to call. V lost 5 bases to trimming and J lost 5 bases, with 8 bases between them. Looked up from germline, CDR1 is SGHTA and CDR2 is FQGNSA. The CDR3 has 12 residues.

The chain recombines TRBV27 with TRBJ2-5; TRBD2 matches 7 bases. V lost 4 bases and J lost 4; bases outside the gene matches: 6. This CDR3 has 14 residues. Germline V gives CDR1 MNHEY, CDR2 SMNVEV (reference sequence). The CDR3 loop is CASSSTSSGETQYF. The CDR3 nucleotides are TGTGCCAGCAGTTCGACTAGCAGTGGAGAGACCCAGTACTTC.

The table lists this clonotype with a few counts. The chain carries TRBV7-2 and TRBJ2-5, with 9 bases identical to TRBD2. V shed 6 bases, J shed 5 bases, and the junction held 16 bases outside the gene matches. CDR1 is SGHTA, CDR2 FQGNSA, per germline. The CDR3 runs to 17 residues. The CDR3 sequence is CASRGGGARMGWETQYF. CDR3 DNA: TGTGCCAGCAGAGGCGGGGGGGCGAGGATGGGGTGGGAGACCCAGTACTTC.

The sample holds a few counts of this clonotype. The V and J genes are TRBV7-9 and TRBJ2-5; D possibly uses TRBD1 or TRBD2 (6 bases each). Trimming pared 8 bases from V and 7 bases from J, leaving 11 bases between. Germline V CDR1 and CDR2: SEHNR, FQNEAQ (reference sequence). The CDR3 loop spans 11 amino acids. CDR3 residues: CASLRGATQYF. The CDR3 DNA is TGTGCCAGCTTGAGGGGGGCGACCCAGTACTTC.

The chain uses TRBV12-3 or TRBV12-4 and TRBJ1-2; D gene ambiguous. The CDR3 spans 13 residues. Trimming cost V 4 bases and J 3 bases, with 9 bases left between them. CDR3 sequence (DNA): TGTGCCAGCAGTTCGCTAAGGTACTATGGCTACACCTTC. Amino acid sequence: CASSSLRYYGYTF.

In this sample, this clonotype turned up a few times. The chain is built from TRBV9 and TRBJ2-3, with TRBD2 matching over 12 bases. Unmatched junction bases numbered 2, after V lost 3 bases and J lost 3 bases. The CDR3 is 15 residues long. In germline, CDR1 is SGDLS, CDR2 YYNGEE. DNA of the CDR3: TGTGCCAGCAGCGGAGGACTAGCGGGGACAGATACGCAGTATTTT. Amino acid sequence: CASSGGLAGTDTQYF.

The V and J genes are TRBV12-3 or TRBV12-4 and TRBJ1-2, with D tentatively TRBD1 (5 bases). The CDR3 runs to 15 residues. Trimming left V 1 base short and J 5 bases short, with 14 bases between. CDR3 nucleotide sequence: TGTGCCAGCAGTTTAGACCTCAGGGACCGGTATGGCTACACCTTC. Translating gives CASSLDLRDRYGYTF.